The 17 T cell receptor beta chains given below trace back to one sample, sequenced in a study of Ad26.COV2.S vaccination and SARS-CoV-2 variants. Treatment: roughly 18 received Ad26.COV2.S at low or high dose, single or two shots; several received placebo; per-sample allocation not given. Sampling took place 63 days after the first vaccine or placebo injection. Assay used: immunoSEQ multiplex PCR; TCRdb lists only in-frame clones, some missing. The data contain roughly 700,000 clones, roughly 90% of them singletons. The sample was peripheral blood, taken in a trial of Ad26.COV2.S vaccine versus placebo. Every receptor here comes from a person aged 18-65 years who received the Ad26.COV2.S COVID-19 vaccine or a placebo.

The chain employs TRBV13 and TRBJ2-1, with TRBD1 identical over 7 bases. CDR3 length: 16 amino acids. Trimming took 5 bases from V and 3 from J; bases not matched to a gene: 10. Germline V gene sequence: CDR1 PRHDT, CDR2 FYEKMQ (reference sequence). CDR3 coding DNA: TGTGCCAGCAGCCCCTATCGGACAGGTTTCTACAATGAGCAGTTCTTC. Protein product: CASSPYRTGFYNEQFF.

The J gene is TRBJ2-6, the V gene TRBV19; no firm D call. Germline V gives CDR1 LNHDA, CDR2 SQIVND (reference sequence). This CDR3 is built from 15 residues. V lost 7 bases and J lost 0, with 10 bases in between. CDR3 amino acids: CASKGITSGANVLTF. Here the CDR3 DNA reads TGTGCCAGTAAAGGGATCACCTCTGGGGCCAACGTCCTGACTTTC.

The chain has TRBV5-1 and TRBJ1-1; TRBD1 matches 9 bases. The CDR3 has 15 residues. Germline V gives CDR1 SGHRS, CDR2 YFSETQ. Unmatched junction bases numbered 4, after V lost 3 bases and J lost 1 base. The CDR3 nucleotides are TGCGCCAGCAGCTACGGGACAGGGAGGAACACTGAAGCTTTCTTT. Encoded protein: CASSYGTGRNTEAFF.

CDR3 loop: CASSLSNGNQPQHF. The CDR3 DNA reads TGTGCCAGCAGTTTATCGAACGGCAATCAGCCCCAGCATTTT. J is TRBJ1-5 and V is TRBV27; no firm D call. This CDR3 region has 14 residues. Germline assignment: CDR1 MNHEY and CDR2 SMNVEV (reference sequence). V dropped 0 bases and J dropped 2 bases, with 5 bases sitting between them.

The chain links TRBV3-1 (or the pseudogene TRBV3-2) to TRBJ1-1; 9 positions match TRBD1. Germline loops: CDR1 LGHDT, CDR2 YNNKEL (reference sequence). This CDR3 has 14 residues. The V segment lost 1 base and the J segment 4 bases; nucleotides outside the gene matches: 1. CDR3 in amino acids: CASSQGQGGTEAFF. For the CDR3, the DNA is TGTGCCAGCAGCCAAGGACAGGGGGGCACTGAAGCTTTCTTT.

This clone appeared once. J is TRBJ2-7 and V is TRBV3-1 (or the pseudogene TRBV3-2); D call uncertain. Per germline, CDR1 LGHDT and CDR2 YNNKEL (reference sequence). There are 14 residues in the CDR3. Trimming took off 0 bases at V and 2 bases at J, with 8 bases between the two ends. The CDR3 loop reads CASSQDPQTYEQYF. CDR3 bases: TGTGCCAGCAGCCAAGATCCACAGACCTACGAGCAGTACTTC.

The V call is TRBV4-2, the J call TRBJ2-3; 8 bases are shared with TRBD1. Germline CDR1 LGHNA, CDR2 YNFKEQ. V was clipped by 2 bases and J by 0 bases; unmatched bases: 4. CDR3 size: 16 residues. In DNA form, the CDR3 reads TGTGCCAGCAGCCAAACGGACAGGGAGAGCACAGATACGCAGTATTTT. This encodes CASSQTDRESTDTQYF.

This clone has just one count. The CDR3 protein is CASSQDGTRIKGGELFF. CDR3 sequence (DNA): TGTGCCAGCAGCCAAGACGGGACTAGGATAAAGGGCGGGGAGCTGTTTTTT. V usage is TRBV14 and J usage is TRBJ2-2; 8 nucleotides agree with TRBD2. The length of the CDR3 is 17 residues. From germline, CDR1 is SGHDN and CDR2 FVKESK. V gave up 0 bases and J gave up 7 bases; unmatched junction bases: 10.

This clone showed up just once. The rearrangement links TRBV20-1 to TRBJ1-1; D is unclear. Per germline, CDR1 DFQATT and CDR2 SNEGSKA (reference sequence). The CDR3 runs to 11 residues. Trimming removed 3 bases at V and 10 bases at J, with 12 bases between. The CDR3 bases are TGCAGTGCTAGTAGGGCGAAGGGAGCTTTCTTT. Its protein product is CSASRAKGAFF.

CDR3 in amino acids: CASSVQAGGPGNEQFF. Written as DNA, the CDR3 is TGTGCCAGCAGCGTCCAAGCGGGGGGGCCGGGCAATGAGCAGTTCTTC. The genes are TRBV9 and TRBJ2-1, with 10 bases fitting TRBD2. Germline V gene sequence: CDR1 SGDLS, CDR2 YYNGEE. V trimming: 2 bases; J trimming: 6 bases; junction bases outside the gene matches: 8. The CDR3 runs to 16 residues.

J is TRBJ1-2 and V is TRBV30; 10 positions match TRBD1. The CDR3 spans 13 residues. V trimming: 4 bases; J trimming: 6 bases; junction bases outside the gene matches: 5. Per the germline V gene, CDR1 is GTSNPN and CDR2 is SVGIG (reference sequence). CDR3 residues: CAWKTGGLDGYTF. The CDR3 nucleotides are TGTGCCTGGAAGACAGGGGGCTTGGATGGCTACACCTTC.

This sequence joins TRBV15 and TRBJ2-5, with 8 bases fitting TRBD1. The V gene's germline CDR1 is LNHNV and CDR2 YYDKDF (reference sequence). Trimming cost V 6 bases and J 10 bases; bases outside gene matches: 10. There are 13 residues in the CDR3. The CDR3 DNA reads TGTGCCACCAGGGGAACAGGGGGGTCAAGCCAGTACTTC. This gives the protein CATRGTGGSSQYF.

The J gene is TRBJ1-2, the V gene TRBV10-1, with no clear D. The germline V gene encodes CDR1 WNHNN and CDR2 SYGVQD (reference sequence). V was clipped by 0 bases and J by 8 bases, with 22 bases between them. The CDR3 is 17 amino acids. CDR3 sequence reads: CASSESRLTGRPRGYTF. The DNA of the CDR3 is TGCGCCAGCAGTGAGTCGAGACTTACGGGCCGGCCTAGGGGCTACACCTTC.

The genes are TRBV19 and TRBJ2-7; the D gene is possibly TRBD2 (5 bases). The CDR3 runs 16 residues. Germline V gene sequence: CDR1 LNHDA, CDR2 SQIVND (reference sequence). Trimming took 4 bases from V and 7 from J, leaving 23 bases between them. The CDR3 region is CASSTPRRAGVREQYF. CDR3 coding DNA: TGTGCCAGTAGTACCCCCCGGCGGGCTGGTGTGCGGGAGCAGTACTTC.

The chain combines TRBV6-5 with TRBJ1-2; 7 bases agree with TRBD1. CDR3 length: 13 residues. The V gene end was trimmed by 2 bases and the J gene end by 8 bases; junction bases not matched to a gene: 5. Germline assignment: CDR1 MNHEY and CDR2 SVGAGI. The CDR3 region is CASSYRQGGGYTF. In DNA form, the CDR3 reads TGTGCCAGCAGTTACAGACAGGGCGGGGGCTACACCTTC.

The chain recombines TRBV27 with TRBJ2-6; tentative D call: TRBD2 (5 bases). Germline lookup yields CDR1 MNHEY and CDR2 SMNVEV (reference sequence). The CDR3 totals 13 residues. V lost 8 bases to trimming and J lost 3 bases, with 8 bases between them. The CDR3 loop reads CASRGYGANVLTF. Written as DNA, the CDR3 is TGTGCCAGCCGCGGGTATGGGGCCAACGTCCTGACTTTC.

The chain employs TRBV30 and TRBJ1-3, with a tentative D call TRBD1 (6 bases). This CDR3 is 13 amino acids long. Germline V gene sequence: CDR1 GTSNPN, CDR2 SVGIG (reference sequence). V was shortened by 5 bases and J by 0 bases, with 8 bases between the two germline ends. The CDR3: CAWVQGSGNTIYF. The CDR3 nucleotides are TGTGCCTGGGTACAGGGCTCTGGAAACACCATATATTTT.